This entry describes one TCR beta chain. Here immunoSEQ multiplex PCR was the method, and the copy in TCRdb shows in-frame clones only, minus some. Found here are some 200,000 clones, just under 90% of them singletons; the top ten hold roughly 0.9%. This specimen comes from a study of blood T cell repertoires in COVID-19. CDR1 is SGHTA, CDR2 FQGNSA, per germline. The CDR3 covers 13 residues. Trimming removed 5 bases from V and 0 bases from J, with 8 bases in between. J is TRBJ2-7 and V is TRBV7-2, with D uncertain. Sequencing used peripheral blood. The source of this sequence is a young woman who had recovered from COVID-19. The CDR3 protein is CASSPFLSYEQYF. Here the CDR3 DNA reads TGTGCCAGCAGCCCTTTCCTCTCCTACGAGCAGTACTTC.